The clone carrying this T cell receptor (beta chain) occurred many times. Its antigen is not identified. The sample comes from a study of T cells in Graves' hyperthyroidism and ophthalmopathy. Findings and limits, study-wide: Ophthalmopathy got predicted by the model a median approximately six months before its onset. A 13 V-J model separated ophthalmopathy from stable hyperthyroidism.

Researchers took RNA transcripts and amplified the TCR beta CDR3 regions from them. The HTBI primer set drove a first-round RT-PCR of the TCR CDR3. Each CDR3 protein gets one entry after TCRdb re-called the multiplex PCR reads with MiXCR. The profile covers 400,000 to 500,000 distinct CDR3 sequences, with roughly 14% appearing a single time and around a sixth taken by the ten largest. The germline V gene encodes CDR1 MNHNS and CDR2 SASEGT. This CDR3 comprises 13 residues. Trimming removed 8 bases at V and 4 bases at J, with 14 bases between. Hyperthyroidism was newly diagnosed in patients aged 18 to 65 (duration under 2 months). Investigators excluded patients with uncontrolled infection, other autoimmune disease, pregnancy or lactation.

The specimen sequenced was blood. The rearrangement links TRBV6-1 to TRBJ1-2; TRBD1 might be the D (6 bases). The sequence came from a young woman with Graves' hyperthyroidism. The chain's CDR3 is CASAIGGVYGYTF. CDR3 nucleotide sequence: TGTGCCAGCGCGATAGGGGGGGTCTATGGCTACACCTTC.